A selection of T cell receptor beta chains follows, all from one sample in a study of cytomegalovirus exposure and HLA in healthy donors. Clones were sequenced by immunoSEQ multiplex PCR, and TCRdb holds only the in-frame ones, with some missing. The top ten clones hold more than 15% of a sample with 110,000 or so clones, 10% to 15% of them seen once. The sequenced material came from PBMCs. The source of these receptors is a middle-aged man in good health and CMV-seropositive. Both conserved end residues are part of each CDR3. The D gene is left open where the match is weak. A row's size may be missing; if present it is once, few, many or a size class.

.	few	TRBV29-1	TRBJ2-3	CSVEEAAGTDTQYF	TGCAGCGTTGAAGAGGCCGCAGGGACAGATACGCAGTATTTT
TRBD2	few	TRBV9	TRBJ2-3	CASSVVGLATSDTQYF	TGTGCCAGCAGCGTAGTGGGACTAGCGACCTCAGATACGCAGTATTTT
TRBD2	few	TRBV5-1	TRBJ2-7	CASRGGGRDRWTSGSLYEQYF	TGCGCCAGCAGAGGGGGGGGCCGGGACAGATGGACTAGCGGGAGCCTTTACGAGCAGTACTTC
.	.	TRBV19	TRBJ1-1	CASSIQLNTEAFF	TGTGCCAGTAGTATTCAGTTGAACACTGAAGCTTTCTTT
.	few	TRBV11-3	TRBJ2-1	CASSLPGGNEQFF	TGTGCCAGCAGCTTACCTGGGGGGAATGAGCAGTTCTTC
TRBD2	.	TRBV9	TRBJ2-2	CASSVPAGGPDTGELFF	TGTGCCAGCAGCGTCCCAGCGGGAGGGCCCGACACCGGGGAGCTGTTTTTT
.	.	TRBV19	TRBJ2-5	CASSIDNGGETQYF	TGTGCCAGTAGTATAGATAACGGGGGAGAGACCCAGTACTTC
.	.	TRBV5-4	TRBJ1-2	CASSFPGYGYTF	TGTGCCAGCAGCTTTCCAGGGTACGGCTACACCTTC
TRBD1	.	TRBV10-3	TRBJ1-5	CAISDGQGRNQPQHF	TGTGCCATCAGTGATGGACAGGGGAGGAATCAGCCCCAGCATTTT
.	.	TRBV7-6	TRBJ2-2	CASSLGQAATGELFF	TGTGCCAGCAGCTTGGGTCAGGCCGCCACCGGGGAGCTGTTTTTT
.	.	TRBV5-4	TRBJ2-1	CASSPRGGFNEQFF	TGTGCCAGCAGCCCTCGGGGTGGTTTCAATGAGCAGTTCTTC
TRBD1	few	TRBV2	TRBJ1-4	CASSPGTGPEKLFF	TGTGCCAGCTCACCCGGGACAGGGCCTGAAAAACTGTTTTTT
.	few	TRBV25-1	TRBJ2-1	CASSVPGSKPEQFF	TGTGCCAGCAGTGTCCCGGGTAGCAAGCCTGAGCAGTTCTTC
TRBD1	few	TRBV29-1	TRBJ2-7	CSVQRQGAVNEQYF	TGCAGCGTCCAACGACAGGGGGCCGTTAACGAGCAGTACTTC
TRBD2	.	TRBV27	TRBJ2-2	CASRTKVWTSGRKDTGELFF	TGTGCCAGCAGAACCAAGGTGTGGACTAGCGGGAGGAAGGACACCGGGGAGCTGTTTTTT
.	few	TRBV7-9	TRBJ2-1	CASSPIHVQFF	TGTGCCAGCAGCCCCATTCATGTTCAGTTCTTC
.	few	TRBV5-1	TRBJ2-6	CASSLAGDPGANVLTF	TGCGCCAGCAGCTTGGCCGGAGATCCTGGGGCCAACGTCCTGACTTTC
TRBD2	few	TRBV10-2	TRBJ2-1	CASGAGDRYEQFF	TGCGCCAGCGGAGCGGGAGACCGTTATGAGCAGTTCTTC
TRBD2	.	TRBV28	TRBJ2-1	CASSSRPGLVGNEQFF	TGTGCCAGCAGTTCGCGACCGGGACTAGTAGGAAATGAGCAGTTCTTC
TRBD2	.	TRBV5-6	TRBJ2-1	CASSLKLAGMNEQFF	TGTGCCAGCAGCTTGAAGCTAGCGGGGATGAATGAGCAGTTCTTC
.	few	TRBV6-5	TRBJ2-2	CASSYWQGKKTGELFF	TGTGCCAGCAGTTACTGGCAGGGAAAAAAGACCGGGGAGCTGTTTTTT
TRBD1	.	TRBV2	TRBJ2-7	CASSERGQGAAARYEQYF	TGTGCCAGCAGTGAAAGAGGACAGGGGGCGGCCGCCCGGTACGAGCAGTACTTC
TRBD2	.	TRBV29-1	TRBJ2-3	CSALGLAGFGDTQYF	TGCAGCGCTCTGGGACTAGCGGGGTTCGGAGATACGCAGTATTTT